This passage covers 2 T cell receptor beta chains from one sample sequenced in a study of HIV-infected patients and healthy controls. cDNA was made from 500 ng RNA using alpha and beta constant primers. Using multiplexing indices, alpha and beta chain libraries were generated apart by chain-specific third strand synthesis. TCRdb re-derived calls from the 5' RACE reads in MiXCR, one entry per CDR3 protein. The sample records roughly 7,500 distinct CDR3 sequences, over 6.5% being singletons. Antiretroviral therapy had run roughly three months, about 14 weeks, before follow-up blood collection. The repertoire came from unfractionated whole blood and reflected all unsorted peripheral T cells. The sequenced sample was blood, obtained during antiretroviral therapy. All receptors come from an adult with HIV infection.

This clonotype was seen only once. The library was built for alpha chains, so this beta chain is an off-target read and its size means little. V is TRBV12-3 or TRBV12-4 and J is TRBJ2-6; D call uncertain. Deletions cut 6 bases from V and 4 bases from J, with 13 bases between. CDR3 size: 15 residues. The CDR3 DNA is TGTGCCAGCAGCTTGTGGAGCGCCGGGGCCAACGTCCTGACTTTC. This gives the protein CASSLWSAGANVLTF.

In its sample, this clonotype is medium-sized. This beta chain represents an off-target read in a library built for alpha chains; its size is of limited meaning. V and J are TRBV11-2 and TRBJ2-3; a weak D match, TRBD2 (6 bases). The CDR3 contains 14 residues. CDR1 and CDR2 (germline): SGHAT, FQNNGV. V lost 5 bases and J 5 bases, leaving 14 bases between the germline ends. This CDR3 is CASSPWREVDTQYF. The CDR3 region has the DNA TGTGCCAGCAGCCCTTGGCGGGAAGTAGATACGCAGTATTTT.